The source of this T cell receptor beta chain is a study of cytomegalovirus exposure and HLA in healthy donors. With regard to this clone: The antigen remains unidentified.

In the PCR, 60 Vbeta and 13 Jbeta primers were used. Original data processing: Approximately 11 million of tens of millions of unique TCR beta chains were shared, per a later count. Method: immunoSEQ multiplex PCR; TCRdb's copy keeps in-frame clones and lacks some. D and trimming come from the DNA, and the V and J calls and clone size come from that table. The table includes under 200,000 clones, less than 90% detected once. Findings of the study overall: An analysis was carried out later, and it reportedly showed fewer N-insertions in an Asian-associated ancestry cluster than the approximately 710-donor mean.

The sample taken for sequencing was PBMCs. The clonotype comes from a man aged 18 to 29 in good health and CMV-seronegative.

The CDR3 protein is CASSLGVDSSIYEQYF. CDR3 DNA: TGTGCCAGCAGCTTAGGCGTCGACTCCTCCATCTACGAGCAGTACTTC. V and J are TRBV11-2 and TRBJ2-7; the D is unclear. V lost 1 base to trimming and J lost 3 bases, with 16 bases between them. The CDR3 spans 16 residues. Germline V gene data show CDR1 as SGHAT and CDR2 as FQNNGV.